What follows is one T cell receptor beta chain and its context. As yet, its antigen is unknown. The genes and germline here are from mouse. The read falls 4 residues short of the CDR3 end, and the missing part is taken from the germline J gene. Extracted from the samples, RNA was reverse transcribed into cDNA to serve as the sequencing template. Profiling relied on immunoSEQ multiplex PCR, and the TCRdb table lists in-frame clones only, not all of them. Singletons are absent from the sample, which has approximately 280,000 clones. This sample was included in a study of CD8+ T cells in alopecia areata. Study background: Recipient mice, approximately 7-11-week-old female C3H/HeJ animals, received skin from roughly 6-12-month-old C3H/HeJ graft donors with spontaneous alopecia.

The CDR3 length is 13 residues. The germline V gene encodes CDR1 SGHDT and CDR2 FRDEAV. It was with CD4, CD8alpha, NKG2D, NKG2ACE and other markers that pooled cutaneous lymph node cells were sorted. Study-wide points: Mice showed TCR sharing more clearly than patients did, possibly owing to HLA. Relative to normal scalp, lesional scalp, especially alopecia totalis/universalis, showed higher clonality.

The rearrangement links TRBV14 to TRBJ2-7, with TRBD2 identical over 9 bases. The specimen sequenced was CD4+ T cells sorted from a lymph node. This receptor was taken from a C3H/HeJ mouse with alopecia areata. This strain has MHC haplotype H2-k. The covered CDR3 bases are TGTGCCAGCAGCATCGACTGGGGGTAT. The encoded protein is CASSIDWGY. The entire CDR3 protein is CASSIDWGYEQYF.